This is a list of T cell receptor beta chains from one sample in a study of T cell repertoires in cytomegalovirus infection. Their target antigens are unknown. TCRdb fed the reads into MiXCR, producing one record per CDR3 protein. The sample holds some 700,000 distinct CDR3 sequences, roughly a third seen once. The starting material was cultured PBMCs, obtained from culture after CMV antigen stimulation. The receptors were sampled from a human donor in good health (CMV status not recorded). Some clones in this sample may be carry-over from other donors' samples. Both conserved end residues are part of each CDR3. D genes are given only for firm matches. Size values are once, few and many counts, or a class for expanded clones, and some rows have none.

J gene: TRBJ1-2; clone size: few; V gene: TRBV5-1; D gene: -; CDR3 DNA: TGCGCCAGCAGCTGGGGCAGATATGGCTACACCTTC; CDR3 protein: CASSWGRYGYTF
J gene: TRBJ1-6; clone size: few; V gene: TRBV7-9; D gene: TRBD1; CDR3 DNA: TGTGCCAGCAGCTCAGGGGGGGCGATTATTTCACCCCTCCACTTT; CDR3 protein: CASSSGGAIISPLHF
J gene: TRBJ2-1; clone size: few; V gene: TRBV19; D gene: -; CDR3 DNA: TGTGCCAGTAGTATGCGGGGAAGTGAGCAGTTCTTC; CDR3 protein: CASSMRGSEQFF
J gene: TRBJ1-1; clone size: -; V gene: TRBV28; D gene: TRBD1; CDR3 DNA: TGTGCCAGCAGTTCGAGAGGGGGCCTGAACACTGAAGCTTTCTTT; CDR3 protein: CASSSRGGLNTEAFF
J gene: TRBJ2-3; clone size: -; V gene: TRBV15; D gene: -; CDR3 DNA: TGTGCCACCAGGGTGGGGGGACGAGATACGCAGTATTTT; CDR3 protein: CATRVGGRDTQYF
J gene: TRBJ2-7; clone size: -; V gene: TRBV2; D gene: -; CDR3 DNA: TGTGCCAGCAGTCGGGAACGGGCGGGGTACGAGCAGTACTTC; CDR3 protein: CASSRERAGYEQYF
J gene: TRBJ2-1; clone size: -; V gene: TRBV12-3/TRBV12-4; D gene: -; CDR3 DNA: TGTGCCAGCAGACCCAGGCTGAGGGATGAGCAGTTCTTC; CDR3 protein: CASRPRLRDEQFF
J gene: TRBJ1-1; clone size: -; V gene: TRBV4-2; D gene: -; CDR3 DNA: TGTGCCAGCAGTCAAAAACCTTCCGACACCTCTGAAGCTTTCTTT; CDR3 protein: CASSQKPSDTSEAFF
J gene: TRBJ2-5; clone size: -; V gene: TRBV6-2/TRBV6-3; D gene: TRBD1; CDR3 DNA: TGTGCCAGCAGTGACGACAGGGAAACCCTCGAAGAGACCCAGTACTTC; CDR3 protein: CASSDDRETLEETQYF
J gene: TRBJ2-5; clone size: -; V gene: TRBV18; D gene: -; CDR3 DNA: TGTGCCAGCTCACCACCGTCCGAACAGGGGACCCAGTACTTC; CDR3 protein: CASSPPSEQGTQYF
J gene: TRBJ2-1; clone size: -; V gene: TRBV12-3/TRBV12-4; D gene: TRBD2; CDR3 DNA: TGTGCCAGCAGGGGACTAGAAGTCATTGAGCAGTTCTTC; CDR3 protein: CASRGLEVIEQFF
J gene: TRBJ2-7; clone size: -; V gene: TRBV24-1; D gene: -; CDR3 DNA: TGTGCCACCAGAAGACCAAACGAACGTAATTACGAGCAGTACTTC; CDR3 protein: CATRRPNERNYEQYF
J gene: TRBJ1-2; clone size: few; V gene: TRBV20-1; D gene: -; CDR3 DNA: TGCAGTGCTAGTGCCCCAGGGGCTGGGGGAGGCTATGGCTACACCTTC; CDR3 protein: CSASAPGAGGGYGYTF
J gene: TRBJ1-6; clone size: -; V gene: TRBV12-3/TRBV12-4; D gene: -; CDR3 DNA: TGTGCCAGCAGTTTATCCCCTACACCCCTCCACTTT; CDR3 protein: CASSLSPTPLHF
J gene: TRBJ2-5; clone size: -; V gene: TRBV24-1; D gene: -; CDR3 DNA: TGTGCCACCCCCCGGGGCCGTGAGACCCAGTACTTC; CDR3 protein: CATPRGRETQYF
J gene: TRBJ2-6; clone size: -; V gene: TRBV9; D gene: TRBD1; CDR3 DNA: TGTGCCAGCAGCGAGACAGGGCAGACTGGGGCCAACGTCCTGACTTTC; CDR3 protein: CASSETGQTGANVLTF
J gene: TRBJ1-5; clone size: -; V gene: TRBV12-3/TRBV12-4; D gene: -; CDR3 DNA: TGTGCCAGCAGTTTAGGAGCTTGGCAGCCCCAGCATTTT; CDR3 protein: CASSLGAWQPQHF
J gene: TRBJ2-1; clone size: -; V gene: TRBV14; D gene: TRBD1; CDR3 DNA: TGTGCCAGCAGCCGATCAGGACAGGCCCACAATGAGCAGTTCTTC; CDR3 protein: CASSRSGQAHNEQFF
J gene: TRBJ1-1; clone size: few; V gene: TRBV6-1; D gene: -; CDR3 DNA: TGTGCCAGCCTAATCAGTTTGAACACTGAAGCTTTCTTT; CDR3 protein: CASLISLNTEAFF
J gene: TRBJ1-3; clone size: many; V gene: TRBV7-9; D gene: -; CDR3 DNA: TGTGCCAGCAGCCCGGACAGCCTAAACACCATATATTTT; CDR3 protein: CASSPDSLNTIYF
J gene: TRBJ1-5; clone size: few; V gene: TRBV10-3; D gene: -; CDR3 DNA: TGTGCCATCAGTGGTGCGCCGTTCAATCAGCCCCAGCATTTT; CDR3 protein: CAISGAPFNQPQHF
J gene: TRBJ2-2; clone size: -; V gene: TRBV28; D gene: TRBD1; CDR3 DNA: TGTGCCAGCAGGAGACAGGGGGCAAACACCGGGGAGCTGTTTTTT; CDR3 protein: CASRRQGANTGELFF
J gene: TRBJ2-1; clone size: -; V gene: TRBV28; D gene: -; CDR3 DNA: TGTGCCAGCAGTTTCCCTTCCTCCCCAACCGAACCAATCTTC; CDR3 protein: CASSFPSSPTEPIF
J gene: TRBJ2-1; clone size: few; V gene: TRBV10-3; D gene: TRBD2; CDR3 DNA: TGTGCCATCCGTCTAGCGGGGGATGGGAATGAGCAGTTCTTC; CDR3 protein: CAIRLAGDGNEQFF
J gene: TRBJ2-5; clone size: -; V gene: TRBV7-2; D gene: -; CDR3 DNA: TGTGCCAGCAGCTTGAGTCCCAACGAAGAGACCCAGTACTTC; CDR3 protein: CASSLSPNEETQYF
J gene: TRBJ2-7; clone size: -; V gene: TRBV7-2; D gene: TRBD1; CDR3 DNA: TGTGCCAGCAGCTTAGCGGGACAGGGAAGATATAACGAGCAGTACTTC; CDR3 protein: CASSLAGQGRYNEQYF
J gene: TRBJ1-5; clone size: few; V gene: TRBV11-2; D gene: -; CDR3 DNA: TGTGCCAGCAGCTTAGGAATTATTGGGAATCAGCCCCAGCATTTT; CDR3 protein: CASSLGIIGNQPQHF
J gene: TRBJ1-4; clone size: -; V gene: TRBV7-2; D gene: TRBD1; CDR3 DNA: TGTGCCAGCAGCTTTGACAGGGCTAGCGAAAAACTGTTTTTT; CDR3 protein: CASSFDRASEKLFF
J gene: TRBJ1-4; clone size: few; V gene: TRBV6-2/TRBV6-3; D gene: -; CDR3 DNA: TGTGCCAGCATGTCGGGAAATAATGAAAAACTGTTTTTT; CDR3 protein: CASMSGNNEKLFF
J gene: TRBJ2-7; clone size: -; V gene: TRBV7-6; D gene: TRBD2; CDR3 DNA: TGTGCCAGCAGCATTAGCGGGGGGGCCTCCGAGCAGTACTTC; CDR3 protein: CASSISGGASEQYF
J gene: TRBJ2-3; clone size: few; V gene: TRBV4-1; D gene: TRBD2; CDR3 DNA: TGCGCCAGCAGCCAAGAAGGAGGACTAGTTGGTGGTACGCAGTATTTT; CDR3 protein: CASSQEGGLVGGTQYF
J gene: TRBJ2-3; clone size: many; V gene: TRBV7-9; D gene: -; CDR3 DNA: TGTGCCAGCAGCTTAGACATCCACACAGATACGCAGTATTTT; CDR3 protein: CASSLDIHTDTQYF
J gene: TRBJ2-7; clone size: -; V gene: TRBV28; D gene: TRBD1; CDR3 DNA: TGTGCCAGCAGTTTATTGCCCTATAGGGACAGCTCCTACGAGCAGTACTTC; CDR3 protein: CASSLLPYRDSSYEQYF
J gene: TRBJ1-6; clone size: -; V gene: TRBV6-5; D gene: TRBD1; CDR3 DNA: TGTGCCAGCAGTTACGTAAGGACAGGGAGGAATAATTCACCCCTCCACTTT; CDR3 protein: CASSYVRTGRNNSPLHF
J gene: TRBJ2-3; clone size: -; V gene: TRBV28; D gene: TRBD1; CDR3 DNA: TGTGCCAGCACCCCTAGTCCAGGGGGAACTAGCACAGATACGCAGTATTTT; CDR3 protein: CASTPSPGGTSTDTQYF
J gene: TRBJ2-5; clone size: few; V gene: TRBV7-2; D gene: -; CDR3 DNA: TGTGCCAGCAGCTCCCAGGCGGGGTTGTACCAAGAGACCCAGTACTTC; CDR3 protein: CASSSQAGLYQETQYF
J gene: TRBJ2-4; clone size: few; V gene: TRBV5-4; D gene: -; CDR3 DNA: TGTGCCAGCCCGCCAGGAAGTCAAGGTGCCATTCAGTACTTC; CDR3 protein: CASPPGSQGAIQYF
J gene: TRBJ1-5; clone size: -; V gene: TRBV20-1; D gene: -; CDR3 DNA: TGCAGTGCTAGTAAAACAGGGAATCAGCCCCAGCATTTT; CDR3 protein: CSASKTGNQPQHF
J gene: TRBJ2-1; clone size: -; V gene: TRBV6-1; D gene: TRBD2; CDR3 DNA: TGTGCCAGCGCCCGGACAGAGCTTGGACTAGCGGGGGCCACCCGACTCTTC; CDR3 protein: CASARTELGLAGATRLF
J gene: TRBJ2-1; clone size: few; V gene: TRBV2; D gene: -; CDR3 DNA: TGTGCCAGCAGTGTCGCGGGACGGAGAGATGAGCAGTTCTTC; CDR3 protein: CASSVAGRRDEQFF
J gene: TRBJ2-1; clone size: many; V gene: TRBV7-2; D gene: TRBD2; CDR3 DNA: TGTGCCAGCAGCTTAGGGGGCGGGAGAAACAATGAGCAGTTCTTC; CDR3 protein: CASSLGGGRNNEQFF
J gene: TRBJ2-2; clone size: -; V gene: TRBV7-9; D gene: -; CDR3 DNA: TGTGCCAGCACCTCTCATACCGGGGAGCTGTTTTTT; CDR3 protein: CASTSHTGELFF
J gene: TRBJ2-1; clone size: few; V gene: TRBV7-2; D gene: TRBD2; CDR3 DNA: TGTGCCAGCAGCCAACCCTCTAGCGGGGGCCCCTACAATGAGCAGTTCTTC; CDR3 protein: CASSQPSSGGPYNEQFF
J gene: TRBJ2-5; clone size: few; V gene: TRBV6-6; D gene: TRBD2; CDR3 DNA: TGTGCCAGCAGTGGGGCAGCGGGGGGGCAGAATCCAGAGACCCAGTACTTC; CDR3 protein: CASSGAAGGQNPETQYF
J gene: TRBJ2-1; clone size: -; V gene: TRBV9; D gene: -; CDR3 DNA: TGTGCCAGCAGCGTAGAGGGGGGGAGGGCCAATGAGCAGTTCTTC; CDR3 protein: CASSVEGGRANEQFF
J gene: TRBJ2-1; clone size: -; V gene: TRBV15; D gene: -; CDR3 DNA: TGTGCCACCAGCAGAGCGTTCGGGGATGAGCAGTTCTTC; CDR3 protein: CATSRAFGDEQFF
J gene: TRBJ1-5; clone size: many; V gene: TRBV18; D gene: -; CDR3 DNA: TGTGCCAGCAGCCCAAGGGGGGATCAGCCCCAGCATTTT; CDR3 protein: CASSPRGDQPQHF
J gene: TRBJ1-6; clone size: -; V gene: TRBV7-6; D gene: -; CDR3 DNA: TGTGCCAGCAAACTGACAACGGATTCACCCCTCCACTTT; CDR3 protein: CASKLTTDSPLHF
J gene: TRBJ2-3; clone size: once; V gene: TRBV10-3; D gene: -; CDR3 DNA: TGTGCCACCAAAGCTTCCCAACGTGCGCAGTATTTT; CDR3 protein: CATKASQRAQYF
J gene: TRBJ2-7; clone size: -; V gene: TRBV7-9; D gene: -; CDR3 DNA: TGTGCCAGCAGCCTAGGACGGAATAACTACGAGCAGTACTTC; CDR3 protein: CASSLGRNNYEQYF
J gene: TRBJ1-6; clone size: few; V gene: TRBV10-3; D gene: -; CDR3 DNA: TGTGCCATCAGTGACCGAGGTGGGGGCGCATATAATTCACCCCTCCACTTT; CDR3 protein: CAISDRGGGAYNSPLHF
J gene: TRBJ2-2; clone size: -; V gene: TRBV11-2; D gene: TRBD2; CDR3 DNA: TGTGCCAGCAGCTTAATTAGCGGGGGGACCGGGGAGCTGTTTTTT; CDR3 protein: CASSLISGGTGELFF
J gene: TRBJ2-1; clone size: few; V gene: TRBV4-1; D gene: -; CDR3 DNA: TGCGCCAGCAGCCAAGAAATCACCTCTTACTCCTACAATGAGCAGTTCTTC; CDR3 protein: CASSQEITSYSYNEQFF
J gene: TRBJ1-1; clone size: few; V gene: TRBV4-2; D gene: -; CDR3 DNA: TGTGCCAGCAGCCAATCGGCCACAGGGAGGACTGAAGCTTTCTTT; CDR3 protein: CASSQSATGRTEAFF
J gene: TRBJ1-2; clone size: -; V gene: TRBV28; D gene: -; CDR3 DNA: TGTGCCAGCAGTATCAAGAACTATGGCTACACCTTC; CDR3 protein: CASSIKNYGYTF
J gene: TRBJ2-7; clone size: many; V gene: TRBV7-2; D gene: -; CDR3 DNA: TGTGCCAGCAGCCCTTGGGCCTACATCTACGAGCAGTACTTC; CDR3 protein: CASSPWAYIYEQYF
J gene: TRBJ2-1; clone size: many; V gene: TRBV7-8; D gene: TRBD2; CDR3 DNA: TGTGCCAGCAGCGGGGGACTAGCAGACTACAATGAGCAGTTCTTC; CDR3 protein: CASSGGLADYNEQFF